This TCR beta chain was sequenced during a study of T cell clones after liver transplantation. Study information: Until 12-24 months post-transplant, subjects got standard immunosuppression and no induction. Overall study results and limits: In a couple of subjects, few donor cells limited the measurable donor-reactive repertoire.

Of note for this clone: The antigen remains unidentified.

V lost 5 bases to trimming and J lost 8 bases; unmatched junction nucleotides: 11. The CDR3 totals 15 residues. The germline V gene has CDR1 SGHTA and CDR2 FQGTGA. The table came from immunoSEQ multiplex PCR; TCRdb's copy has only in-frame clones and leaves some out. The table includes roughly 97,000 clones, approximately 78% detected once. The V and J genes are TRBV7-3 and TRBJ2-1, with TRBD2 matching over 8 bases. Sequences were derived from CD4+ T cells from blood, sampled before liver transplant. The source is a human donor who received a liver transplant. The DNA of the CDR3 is TGTGCCAGCAGCCAGGTTCCTAGCGGGTACCATGAGCAGTTCTTC. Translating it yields CASSQVPSGYHEQFF. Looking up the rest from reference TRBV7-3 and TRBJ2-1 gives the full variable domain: GAGVSQTPSNKVTEKGKYVELRCDPISGHTALYWYRQSLGQGPEFLIYFQGTGAADDSGLPNDRFFAVRPEGSVSTLKIQRTERGDSAVYLCASSQVPSGYHEQFFGPGTRLTVL.